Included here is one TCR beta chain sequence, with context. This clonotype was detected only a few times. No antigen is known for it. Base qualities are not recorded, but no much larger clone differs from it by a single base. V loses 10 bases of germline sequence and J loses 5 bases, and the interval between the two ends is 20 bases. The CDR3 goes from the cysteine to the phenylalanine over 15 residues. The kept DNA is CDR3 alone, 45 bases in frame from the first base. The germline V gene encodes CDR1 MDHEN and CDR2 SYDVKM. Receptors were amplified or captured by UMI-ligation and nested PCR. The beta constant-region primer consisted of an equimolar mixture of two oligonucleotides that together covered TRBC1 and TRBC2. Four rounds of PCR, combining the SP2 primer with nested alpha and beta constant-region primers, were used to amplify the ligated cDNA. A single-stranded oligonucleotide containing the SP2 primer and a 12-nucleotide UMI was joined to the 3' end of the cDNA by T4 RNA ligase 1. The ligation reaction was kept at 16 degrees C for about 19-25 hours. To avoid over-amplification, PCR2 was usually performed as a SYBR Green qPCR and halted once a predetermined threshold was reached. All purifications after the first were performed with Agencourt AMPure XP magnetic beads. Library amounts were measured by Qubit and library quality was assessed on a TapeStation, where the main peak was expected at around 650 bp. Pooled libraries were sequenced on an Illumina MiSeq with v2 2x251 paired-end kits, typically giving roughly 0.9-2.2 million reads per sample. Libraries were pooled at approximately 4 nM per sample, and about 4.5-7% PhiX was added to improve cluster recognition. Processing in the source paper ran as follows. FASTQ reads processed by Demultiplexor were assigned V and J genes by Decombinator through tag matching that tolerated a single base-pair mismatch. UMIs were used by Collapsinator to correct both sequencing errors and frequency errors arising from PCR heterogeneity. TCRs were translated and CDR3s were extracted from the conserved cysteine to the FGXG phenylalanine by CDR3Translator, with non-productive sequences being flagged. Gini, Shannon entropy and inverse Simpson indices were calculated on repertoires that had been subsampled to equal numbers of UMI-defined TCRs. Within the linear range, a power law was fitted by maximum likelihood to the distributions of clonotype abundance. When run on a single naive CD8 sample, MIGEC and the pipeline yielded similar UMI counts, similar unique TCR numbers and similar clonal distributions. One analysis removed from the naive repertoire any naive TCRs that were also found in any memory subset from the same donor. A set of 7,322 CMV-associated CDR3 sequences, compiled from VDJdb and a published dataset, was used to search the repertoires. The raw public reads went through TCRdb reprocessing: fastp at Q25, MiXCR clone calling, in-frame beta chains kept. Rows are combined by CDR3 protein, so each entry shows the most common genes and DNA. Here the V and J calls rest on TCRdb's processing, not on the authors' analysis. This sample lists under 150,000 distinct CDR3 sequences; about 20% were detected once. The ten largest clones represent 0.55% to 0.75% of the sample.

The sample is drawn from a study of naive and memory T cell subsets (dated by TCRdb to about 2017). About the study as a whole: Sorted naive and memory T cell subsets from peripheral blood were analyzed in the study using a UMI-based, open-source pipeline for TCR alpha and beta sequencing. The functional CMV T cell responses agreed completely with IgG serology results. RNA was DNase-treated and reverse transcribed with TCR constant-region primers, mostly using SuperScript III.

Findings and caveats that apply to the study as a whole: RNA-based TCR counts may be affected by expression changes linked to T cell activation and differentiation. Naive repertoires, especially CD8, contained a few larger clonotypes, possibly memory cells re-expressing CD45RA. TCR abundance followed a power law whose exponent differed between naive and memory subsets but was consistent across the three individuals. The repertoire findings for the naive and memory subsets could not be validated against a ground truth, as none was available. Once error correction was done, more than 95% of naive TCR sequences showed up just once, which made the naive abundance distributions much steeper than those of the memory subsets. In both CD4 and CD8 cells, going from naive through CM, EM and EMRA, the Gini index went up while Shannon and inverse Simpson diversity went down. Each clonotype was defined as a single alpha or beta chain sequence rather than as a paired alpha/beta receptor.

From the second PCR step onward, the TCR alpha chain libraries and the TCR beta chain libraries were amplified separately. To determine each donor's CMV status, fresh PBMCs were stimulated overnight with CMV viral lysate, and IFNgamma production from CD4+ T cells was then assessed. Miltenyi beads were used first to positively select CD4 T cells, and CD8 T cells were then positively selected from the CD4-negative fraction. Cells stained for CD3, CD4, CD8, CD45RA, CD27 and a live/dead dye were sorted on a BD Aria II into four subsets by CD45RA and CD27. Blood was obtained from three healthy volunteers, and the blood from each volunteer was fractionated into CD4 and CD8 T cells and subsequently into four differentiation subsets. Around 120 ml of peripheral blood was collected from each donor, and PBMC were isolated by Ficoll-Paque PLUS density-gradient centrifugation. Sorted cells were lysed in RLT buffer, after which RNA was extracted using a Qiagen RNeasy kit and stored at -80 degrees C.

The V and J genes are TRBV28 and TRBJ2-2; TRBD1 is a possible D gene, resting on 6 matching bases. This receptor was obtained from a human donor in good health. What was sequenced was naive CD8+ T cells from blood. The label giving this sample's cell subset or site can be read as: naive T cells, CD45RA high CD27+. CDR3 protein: CATQQGPESTGELFF. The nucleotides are TGTGCCACCCAACAGGGTCCGGAGTCGACCGGGGAGCTGTTTTTT.